This T cell receptor (beta chain) comes out of a study of cytomegalovirus exposure and HLA in healthy donors. With regard to this clone: What it recognizes is unknown.

The study, taken as a whole, reports: Both high specificity and high sensitivity reportedly marked the classifier's diagnosis of cytomegalovirus status.

Researchers ran the PCR with 60 Vbeta and 13 Jbeta primers. Produced via immunoSEQ multiplex PCR; TCRdb's table is partial and in-frame only. The data show 120,000 or so clones, with 80% seen just once and 8.9% held by the top ten. Per germline, CDR1 SGHRS and CDR2 YFSETQ. The CDR3 has 15 residues. The J segment lost 0 bases and the V segment lost 5 bases, leaving 6 bases of the junction unmatched. The V gene is TRBV5-1, the J gene TRBJ2-7; 9 bases agree with TRBD2. Sequenced sample: PBMCs. This receptor was identified in a man aged 30-40 years in good health and CMV-seropositive. The CDR3 here is CASSLAGVSSYEQYF. In nucleotides, the CDR3 is TGCGCCAGCAGTTTAGCGGGGGTGAGCTCCTACGAGCAGTACTTC. Looking up the rest from reference TRBV5-1 and TRBJ2-7 gives the full variable domain: KAGVTQTPRYLIKTRGQQVTLSCSPISGHRSVSWYQQTPGQGLQFLFEYFSETQRNKGNFPGRFSGRQFSNSRSEMNVSTLELGDSALYLCASSLAGVSSYEQYFGPGTRLTVT.